This T cell receptor beta chain comes out of a study of T cells in Graves' hyperthyroidism and ophthalmopathy. Study-wide results and caveats: Patients with ophthalmopathy were separated from those with stable hyperthyroidism by a 13 V-J model.

TCR beta CDR3 region amplification was performed from RNA transcripts. A set of HTBI primers served as the primers for a first-round RT-PCR of the TCR CDR3. MiXCR, run by TCRdb on the multiplex PCR reads, gives a single entry per CDR3 protein. Here the sample spans about 150,000 distinct CDR3 sequences, 22% being singletons. Hyperthyroidism in the patients, aged 18 to 65, was newly diagnosed and under 2 months in duration. The blood specimen was taken at initial hyperthyroidism diagnosis, before any ophthalmopathy symptoms. For this clonotype: As yet, its antigen is unknown.

This receptor was obtained from a woman between 50 and 59 years old with Graves' hyperthyroidism that later progressed to Graves' ophthalmopathy. Sequenced input: blood.

In DNA form, the CDR3 reads TGTGCCAGTAGCGGCCAATCGGCTAACTATGGCTACACCTTC. Protein sequence: CASSGQSANYGYTF. V and J are TRBV19 and TRBJ1-2, with no clear D. The V and J ends lost 6 bases and 0 bases respectively, with 11 bases between them. The CDR3 spans 14 residues. Germline V CDR1 and CDR2: LNHDA, SQIVND (reference sequence).